This T cell receptor (beta chain) was captured by sequencing in a study of cytomegalovirus exposure and HLA in healthy donors. Study observations and caveats: Generally TCR sequences proved uncommon, though certain public TCRs appeared in numerous donors. V- and J-gene trimming of TCR beta was linked (in a later analysis) to a missense DCLRE1C variant.

The PCR employed 60 Vbeta primers together with 13 Jbeta primers. Data came from immunoSEQ multiplex PCR; TCRdb stores just in-frame clones and leaves some out. This table has roughly 120,000 clones, 76% appearing once. Points on this clone: Antigen: not known.

V lost 1 base and J lost 10, with 14 bases in between. CDR1 is GTSNPN, CDR2 SVGIG, per germline (reference sequence). This CDR3 is 13 amino acids long. Regarding donors, all were healthy bone marrow donors. The source material was PBMCs. This clonotype originated in a man aged 50 to 59 in good health and CMV-seronegative. The chain couples TRBV30 to TRBJ2-1; TRBD1 might be the D (5 bases). CDR3 protein: CAWSDLGVGEQFF. The CDR3, as DNA: TGTGCCTGGAGTGACTTAGGGGTGGGAGAGCAGTTCTTC.